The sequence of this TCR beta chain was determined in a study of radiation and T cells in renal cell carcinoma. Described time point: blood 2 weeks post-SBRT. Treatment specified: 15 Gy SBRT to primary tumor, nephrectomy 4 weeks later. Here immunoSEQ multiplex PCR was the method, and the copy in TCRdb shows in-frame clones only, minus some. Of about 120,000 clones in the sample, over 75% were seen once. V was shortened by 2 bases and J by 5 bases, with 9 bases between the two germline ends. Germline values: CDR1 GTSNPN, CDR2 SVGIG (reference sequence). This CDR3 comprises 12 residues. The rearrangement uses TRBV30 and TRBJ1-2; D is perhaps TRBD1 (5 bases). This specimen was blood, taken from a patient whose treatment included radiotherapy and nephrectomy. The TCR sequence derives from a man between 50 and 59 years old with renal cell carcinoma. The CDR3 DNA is TGTGCCTGGAGTCTTGGGGCGTATGGCTACACCTTC. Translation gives CAWSLGAYGYTF.